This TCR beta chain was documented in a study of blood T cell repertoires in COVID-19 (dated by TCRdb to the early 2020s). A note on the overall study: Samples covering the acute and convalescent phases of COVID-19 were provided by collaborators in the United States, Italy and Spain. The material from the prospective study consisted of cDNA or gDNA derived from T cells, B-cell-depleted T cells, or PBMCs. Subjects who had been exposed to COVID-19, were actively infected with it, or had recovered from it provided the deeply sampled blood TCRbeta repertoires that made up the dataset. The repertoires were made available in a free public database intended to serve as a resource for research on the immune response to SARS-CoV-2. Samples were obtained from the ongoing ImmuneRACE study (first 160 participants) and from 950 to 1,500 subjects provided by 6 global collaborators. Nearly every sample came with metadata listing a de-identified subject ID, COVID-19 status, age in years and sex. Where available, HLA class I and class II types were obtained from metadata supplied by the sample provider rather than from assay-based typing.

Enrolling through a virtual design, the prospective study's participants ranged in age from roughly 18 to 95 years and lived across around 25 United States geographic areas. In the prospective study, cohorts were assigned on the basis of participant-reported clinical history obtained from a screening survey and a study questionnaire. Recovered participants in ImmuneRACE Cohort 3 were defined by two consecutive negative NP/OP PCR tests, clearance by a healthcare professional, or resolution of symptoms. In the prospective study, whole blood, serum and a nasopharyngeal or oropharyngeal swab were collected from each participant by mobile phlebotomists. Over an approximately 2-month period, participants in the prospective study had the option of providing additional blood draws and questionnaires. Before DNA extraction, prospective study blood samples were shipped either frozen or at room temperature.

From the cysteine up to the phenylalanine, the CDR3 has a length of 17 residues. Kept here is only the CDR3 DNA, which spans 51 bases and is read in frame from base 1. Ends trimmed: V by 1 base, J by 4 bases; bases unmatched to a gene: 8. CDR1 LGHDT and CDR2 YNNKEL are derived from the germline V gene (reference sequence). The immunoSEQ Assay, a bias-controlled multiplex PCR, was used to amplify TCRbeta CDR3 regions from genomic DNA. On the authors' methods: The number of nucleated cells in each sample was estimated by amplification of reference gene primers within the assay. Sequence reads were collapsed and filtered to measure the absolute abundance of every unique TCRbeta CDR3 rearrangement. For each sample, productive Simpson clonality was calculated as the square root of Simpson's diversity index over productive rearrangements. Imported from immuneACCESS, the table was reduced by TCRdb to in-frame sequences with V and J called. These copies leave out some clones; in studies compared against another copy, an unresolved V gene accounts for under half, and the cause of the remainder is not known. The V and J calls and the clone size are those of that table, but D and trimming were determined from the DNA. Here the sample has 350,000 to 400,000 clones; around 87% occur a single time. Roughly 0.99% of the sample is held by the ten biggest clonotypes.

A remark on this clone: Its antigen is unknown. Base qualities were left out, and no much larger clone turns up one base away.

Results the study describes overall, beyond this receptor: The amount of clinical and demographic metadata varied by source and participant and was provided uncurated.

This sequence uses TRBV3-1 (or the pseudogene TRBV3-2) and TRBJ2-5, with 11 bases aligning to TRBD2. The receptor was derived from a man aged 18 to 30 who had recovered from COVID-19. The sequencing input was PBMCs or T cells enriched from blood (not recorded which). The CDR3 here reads CASSQGLSSGGSETQYF. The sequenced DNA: TGTGCCAGCAGCCAAGGTTTGTCTAGCGGGGGGTCAGAGACCCAGTACTTC.